A selection of T cell receptor beta chains follows, all from one sample in a study of cytomegalovirus exposure and HLA in healthy donors. Data came from immunoSEQ multiplex PCR; TCRdb stores just in-frame clones and leaves some out. Here the sample spans 95,000 to 100,000 clones, 65% to 80% being singletons. The sequenced material came from PBMCs. The receptor source for this set is a man between 50 and 59 years old in good health and CMV-seronegative. Each CDR3 is given with its conserved first and last residue. Each record gives: CDR3 protein, CDR3 DNA, J gene, V gene, clone size, D gene. A D gene is named only where the DNA matches it firmly. Not every row has a clone size; where given, it reads once, few, many or a size class.

CASSSSSGIGTSGGVQFF | TGTGCCAGCAGTTCCTCATCCGGCATCGGGACTAGCGGGGGTGTGCAGTTCTTC | TRBJ2-1 | TRBV28 | NA | TRBD2
CASSLDRVNEKLFF | TGCGCCAGCAGCCTGGACAGGGTGAATGAAAAACTGTTTTTT | TRBJ1-4 | TRBV4-3 | few | TRBD1
CAISESIGARGLDTEAFF | TGTGCCATCAGTGAGTCGATCGGGGCTAGGGGGCTCGACACTGAAGCTTTCTTT | TRBJ1-1 | TRBV10-3 | NA | TRBD1
CAWSLVTGGWQFF | TGTGCCTGGAGTCTGGTGACGGGAGGGTGGCAGTTCTTC | TRBJ2-1 | TRBV30 | NA | TRBD2
CASSIGGGTGELFF | TGTGCCAGTAGTATCGGGGGAGGGACCGGGGAGCTGTTTTTT | TRBJ2-2 | TRBV19 | NA | TRBD2
CASSFPRQGVNEQFF | TGCGCCAGCAGCTTCCCGAGACAGGGTGTCAATGAGCAGTTCTTC | TRBJ2-1 | TRBV5-1 | NA | TRBD1
CAAGEDGTDTQYF | TGTGCCGCGGGGGAGGACGGCACAGATACGCAGTATTTT | TRBJ2-3 | TRBV19 | few | TRBD2
CASSQDSSYEQYF | TGTGCCAGCAGCCAAGACAGCTCCTACGAGCAGTACTTC | TRBJ2-7 | TRBV11-3 | NA | NA
CASSRKTSGGYEQYF | TGTGCCAGCAGTCGAAAGACTAGCGGTGGCTACGAGCAGTACTTC | TRBJ2-7 | TRBV6-5 | NA | TRBD2
CASSSGQATYEQYF | TGTGCCAGCAGCTCGGGACAGGCGACCTACGAGCAGTACTTC | TRBJ2-7 | TRBV7-9 | NA | TRBD1
CASSLQGAGEKLFF | TGTGCCAGCAGTCTTCAGGGGGCTGGTGAAAAACTGTTTTTT | TRBJ1-4 | TRBV14 | few | TRBD1
CASSQESVSNYEQYF | TGTGCCAGCAGCCAAGAGTCCGTCTCGAACTACGAGCAGTACTTC | TRBJ2-7 | TRBV4-2 | NA | NA
CASTRERASNQPQHF | TGCGCCAGCACCCGTGAGAGGGCCTCCAATCAGCCCCAGCATTTT | TRBJ1-5 | TRBV5-1 | few | NA
CASSPRDRRAYEQYF | TGTGCCAGCAGCCCCCGGGACAGGAGGGCCTACGAGCAGTACTTC | TRBJ2-7 | TRBV7-9 | once | TRBD1
CASSSQLLAGAYDTQYF | TGTGCCAGCAGTTCTCAATTACTAGCGGGAGCATATGATACGCAGTATTTT | TRBJ2-3 | TRBV27 | few | TRBD2
CASSDPRAETQYF | TGTGCCAGCAGTGACCCCAGGGCAGAGACCCAGTACTTC | TRBJ2-5 | TRBV6-1 | NA | NA
CASSHRGTGANVLTF | TGTGCCAGCAGCCACAGGGGAACTGGGGCCAACGTCCTGACTTTC | TRBJ2-6 | TRBV5-6 | NA | TRBD1
CASSLAEGARVTQYF | TGTGCCAGCAGCTTAGCGGAAGGGGCTAGGGTGACCCAGTACTTC | TRBJ2-5 | TRBV7-6 | few | NA
CASTATSGKVAGKETQYF | TGTGCCAGCACCGCAACTTCCGGGAAAGTAGCGGGGAAAGAGACCCAGTACTTC | TRBJ2-5 | TRBV7-9 | NA | TRBD2
CASRTAGREKLFF | TGTGCCAGCAGGACAGCGGGGAGGGAAAAACTGTTTTTT | TRBJ1-4 | TRBV28 | NA | NA
CASTPLSGSVTGELFF | TGTGCCAGTACCCCACTTAGCGGGAGCGTCACCGGGGAGCTGTTTTTT | TRBJ2-2 | TRBV19 | NA | TRBD2
CASSYGLAGGRYEQYF | TGTGCCAGCAGCTACGGACTAGCGGGAGGGAGGTACGAGCAGTACTTC | TRBJ2-7 | TRBV7-2 | NA | TRBD2
CASSPRTGGGTDTQYF | TGTGCCAGCAGTCCAAGGACAGGGGGCGGCACAGATACGCAGTATTTT | TRBJ2-3 | TRBV2 | NA | TRBD1
CASSLGAGLGAGQYF | TGTGCCAGCAGCCTAGGTGCCGGACTAGGGGCAGGGCAGTACTTC | TRBJ2-7 | TRBV11-1 | once | TRBD2
CASRAMVLDEKLFF | TGTGCCAGCAGGGCCATGGTATTGGATGAAAAACTGTTTTTT | TRBJ1-4 | TRBV2 | NA | NA
CASSFFPGNEQYF | TGTGCCAGCAGTTTTTTCCCGGGAAACGAGCAGTACTTC | TRBJ2-7 | TRBV6-5 | NA | NA
CASSSPLIGRATDTQYF | TGTGCCAGCAGCTCTCCCCTAATCGGGAGGGCAACAGATACGCAGTATTTT | TRBJ2-3 | TRBV7-6 | once | TRBD2
CASTGESSYNEQFF | TGTGCCAGCACCGGGGAAAGCTCCTACAATGAGCAGTTCTTC | TRBJ2-1 | TRBV5-6 | NA | NA
CASSPTSGSTDTQYF | TGTGCCAGCAGCCCCACTAGCGGGAGCACAGATACGCAGTATTTT | TRBJ2-3 | TRBV7-9 | NA | TRBD2
CASSIAFGTGAEAFF | TGTGCCAGTAGTATAGCTTTCGGGACAGGAGCTGAAGCTTTCTTT | TRBJ1-1 | TRBV19 | NA | TRBD1
CATSRAGTVNEKLFF | TGTGCCACCAGCAGAGCGGGGACAGTTAATGAAAAACTGTTTTTT | TRBJ1-4 | TRBV15 | NA | TRBD1
CASSRPGDYGYTF | TGCGCCAGCAGCCGTCCAGGGGACTATGGCTACACCTTC | TRBJ1-2 | TRBV5-1 | NA | NA
CASSLSVGRSSYEQYF | TGTGCCAGCAGCTTATCGGTGGGGAGGAGCTCCTACGAGCAGTACTTC | TRBJ2-7 | TRBV7-2 | NA | NA
CASSSLGTEPYTQYF | TGTGCCAGCAGTTCTCTTGGGACAGAACCTTATACGCAGTATTTT | TRBJ2-3 | TRBV28 | NA | TRBD1
CASSPPGARNQPQHF | TGTGCCAGCAGCCCGCCAGGGGCTAGAAATCAGCCCCAGCATTTT | TRBJ1-5 | TRBV7-8 | NA | NA
CASSQGSLTDTQYF | TGTGCCAGCTCCCAGGGTAGCCTCACAGATACGCAGTATTTT | TRBJ2-3 | TRBV28 | few | NA
CASSLLQGNTGELFF | TGTGCCAGCAGCTTGTTACAGGGAAACACCGGGGAGCTGTTTTTT | TRBJ2-2 | TRBV5-6 | NA | NA
CASGTGDQPQHF | TGTGCCAGCGGGACAGGGGATCAGCCCCAGCATTTT | TRBJ1-5 | TRBV6-1 | NA | TRBD1
CASSLSGEYQETQYF | TGCGCCAGCAGCTTGAGCGGAGAGTACCAAGAGACCCAGTACTTC | TRBJ2-5 | TRBV5-1 | NA | NA
CASRRSGSSGQYF | TGTGCCAGCAGGCGCTCGGGGTCTAGTGGGCAGTACTTC | TRBJ2-7 | TRBV28 | NA | NA
CASSLALRTAANYGYTF | TGCGCCAGCAGCTTGGCACTCAGGACAGCAGCTAACTATGGCTACACCTTC | TRBJ1-2 | TRBV5-1 | NA | NA
CASRRTGNTGELFF | TGTGCCAGCAGACGGACTGGAAACACCGGGGAGCTGTTTTTT | TRBJ2-2 | TRBV6-5 | once | NA
CASSPATSGRASETQYF | TGTGCCAGCAGTCCGGCGACTAGCGGGAGGGCCTCAGAGACCCAGTACTTC | TRBJ2-5 | TRBV27 | once | TRBD2
CAISDYDYYEQYF | TGTGCCATCAGTGACTACGACTACTACGAGCAGTACTTC | TRBJ2-7 | TRBV10-3 | NA | NA
CASSLAGGRDSPLHF | TGTGCCAGCAGCTTAGCAGGGGGCAGAGATTCACCCCTCCACTTT | TRBJ1-6 | TRBV7-9 | NA | TRBD1
CASTGDSTTETQYF | TGTGCCAGCACCGGGGATAGTACAACGGAGACCCAGTACTTC | TRBJ2-5 | TRBV7-9 | NA | NA
CASSVGLPNNEQFF | TGTGCCAGTAGTGTCGGACTCCCAAACAATGAGCAGTTCTTC | TRBJ2-1 | TRBV19 | NA | NA
CASHRTGNTGELFF | TGTGCCAGTCATCGGACAGGGAACACCGGGGAGCTGTTTTTT | TRBJ2-2 | TRBV6-5 | NA | TRBD1
CACPFRAGELFF | TGTGCCTGCCCTTTTAGAGCCGGGGAGCTGTTTTTT | TRBJ2-2 | TRBV30 | NA | NA
CASSLEGTAIFEAFF | TGCGCCAGCAGCTTGGAGGGGACAGCCATATTTGAAGCTTTCTTT | TRBJ1-1 | TRBV5-1 | NA | TRBD1
CASSLAAGAGDTQYF | TGTGCCAGCAGCTTGGCCGCAGGGGCGGGAGATACGCAGTATTTT | TRBJ2-3 | TRBV5-6 | NA | NA
CASSLAAGGTYEQYF | TGTGCCAGCAGCTTAGCAGCGGGGGGGACCTACGAGCAGTACTTC | TRBJ2-7 | TRBV7-6 | few | TRBD2
CASSIGGRGPYEQYF | TGTGCCAGTAGTATAGGTGGAAGGGGCCCCTACGAGCAGTACTTC | TRBJ2-7 | TRBV19 | NA | NA
CASSPTFIAGGTDTQYF | TGTGCCAGCAGCCCTACTTTCATAGCGGGAGGCACAGATACGCAGTATTTT | TRBJ2-3 | TRBV9 | NA | TRBD2
CASSVGLDPQYF | TGTGCCAGCAGCGTAGGGTTAGATCCGCAGTATTTT | TRBJ2-3 | TRBV9 | NA | NA
CASTLGGSYGYTF | TGTGCCAGCACCCTAGGGGGCTCCTATGGCTACACCTTC | TRBJ1-2 | TRBV28 | NA | TRBD1
CASSGQGAMAFF | TGTGCCAGCAGTGGACAGGGGGCGATGGCTTTCTTT | TRBJ1-1 | TRBV28 | NA | TRBD1
CASSQAWGRHNTEAFF | TGTGCCAGCAGCCAGGCGTGGGGCAGACACAACACTGAAGCTTTCTTT | TRBJ1-1 | TRBV7-2 | NA | NA
CASNLGGAAYEQYF | TGTGCCAGCAATCTAGGCGGGGCGGCCTACGAGCAGTACTTC | TRBJ2-7 | TRBV28 | NA | NA
CASSPRGGINSNQPQHF | TGTGCCAGCAGCCCGAGGGGGGGGATTAATAGCAATCAGCCCCAGCATTTT | TRBJ1-5 | TRBV5-5 | NA | NA